One sample yielded the 25 T cell receptor beta chains listed below, sequenced in a study of OX40 agonist ivuxolimab in advanced cancers. The table came from immunoSEQ multiplex PCR; TCRdb's copy has only in-frame clones and leaves some out. The table includes 74,000 or so clones, approximately 89% detected once. The sequencing here drew on CD4+ or CD8+ T cells sorted from blood, taken in a trial of the OX40 agonist ivuxolimab. Every receptor here comes from an adult with an advanced solid tumor such as melanoma, head and neck, liver or kidney cancer.

The CDR3 loop is CASSRSVDGNQPQHF. CDR3 sequence (DNA): TGTGCCAGCAGCCGGAGTGTCGACGGCAATCAGCCCCAGCATTTT. V is TRBV7-8 and J is TRBJ1-5, with no clear D. Germline CDR1 reads SGHVS; CDR2 reads FQNEAQ. V was cut by 5 bases and J by 2 bases, with 13 bases left in between. CDR3 length: 15 amino acids.

The DNA of the CDR3 is TGTGCCAGCAAACGAGCCATGTCCTACGAGCAGTACTTC. Its translation: CASKRAMSYEQYF. The chain uses TRBV6-1 and TRBJ2-7; D unresolved. The germline V and J ends were trimmed by 7 bases and 1 base, with 11 bases remaining between them. Germline V CDR1 and CDR2: MNHNS, SASEGT. The length of the CDR3 is 13 residues.

The chain joins TRBV11-1 to TRBJ1-4, with 8 positions matching TRBD1. CDR3 length: 14 residues. After removal of 5 bases from V and 7 bases from J, the junction contained 6 bases not matched to a gene. Per the germline V gene, CDR1 is SGHAT and CDR2 is FQDESV (reference sequence). The CDR3 DNA follows: TGTGCCAGCAGCCCAGGGGGCTGGGGTGAAAAACTGTTTTTT. It translates to CASSPGGWGEKLFF.

The chain links TRBV5-1 to TRBJ1-3, with TRBD1 identical over 7 bases. V lost 3 bases to trimming and J lost 2 bases; unmatched junction nucleotides: 2. The CDR3 is 14 amino acids. Germline CDR1 is SGHRS and CDR2 is YFSETQ. CDR3 region: CASSSGQAGNTIYF. CDR3 bases: TGCGCCAGCAGCTCCGGACAGGCTGGAAACACCATATATTTT.

The V and J genes are TRBV5-6 and TRBJ1-4; D possibly corresponds to TRBD1 (5 bases). The CDR3 runs 15 residues. The V end lost 3 bases, the J end lost 5 bases, and 14 bases lay between the germline ends. Germline V gene data show CDR1 as SGHDT and CDR2 as YYEEEE. The CDR3 region has the DNA TGTGCCAGCAGCTCCACCAGGGTGAGCAATGAAAAACTGTTTTTT. Protein sequence: CASSSTRVSNEKLFF.

The chain joins TRBV5-1 to TRBJ1-6; the match to TRBD1 covers 8 bases. J was trimmed by 7 bases and V by 0 bases; bases with no gene match: 3. Germline-derived CDR1 and CDR2 are SGHRS and YFSETQ. This CDR3 comprises 15 residues. CDR3 loop: CASSLEGTGNSPLHF. Written as DNA, the CDR3 is TGCGCCAGCAGCTTGGAGGGGACAGGAAATTCACCCCTCCACTTT.

The chain recombines TRBV11-3 with TRBJ2-3; no reliable D call. The CDR3 has 14 residues. The germline V gene has CDR1 SGHNT and CDR2 YENEEA. The V and J ends lost 1 base and 2 bases respectively, with 7 bases between them. CDR3 sequence: CASSLGHSTDTQYF. As DNA, the CDR3 is TGTGCCAGCAGCTTAGGCCATTCCACAGATACGCAGTATTTT.

The rearrangement joins TRBV28 to TRBJ2-2; TRBD1 matches 11 bases. CDR3 size: 15 residues. Germline CDR1 and CDR2: MDHEN and SYDVKM. V dropped 6 bases and J dropped 4; count of bases not matched to a gene: 4. The CDR3 sequence is CASRGTGGVTGELFF. CDR3 DNA sequence: TGTGCCAGCAGGGGGACAGGGGGGGTCACCGGGGAGCTGTTTTTT. Filled out from reference TRBV28 and TRBJ2-2, the complete variable domain reads DVKVTQSSRYLVKRTGEKVFLECVQDMDHENMFWYRQDPGLGLRLIYFSYDVKMKEKGDIPEGYSVSREKKERFSLILESASTNQTSMYLCASRGTGGVTGELFFGEGSRLTVL.

The V and J genes are TRBV5-1 and TRBJ2-7; a possible D gene is TRBD2 (7 bases). Germline lookup yields CDR1 SGHRS and CDR2 YFSETQ. The CDR3 is made up of 13 amino acids. Trimming pared 0 bases from V and 6 bases from J, leaving 10 bases between. The CDR3 DNA sequence: TGCGCCAGCAGCTTGGTTCGGGGGGCCGAGCAGTACTTC. This encodes CASSLVRGAEQYF.

The V and J genes are TRBV5-4 and TRBJ1-4, with 8 bases aligning to TRBD1. Germline loops: CDR1 SGHNT, CDR2 YYREEE (reference sequence). The ends lost 2 bases at V and 7 bases at J; junction bases unmatched: 1. This CDR3 region has 13 residues. CDR3 in amino acids: CASSFGTGEKLFF. The CDR3 coding sequence is TGTGCCAGCAGCTTCGGGACAGGTGAAAAACTGTTTTTT.

The chain carries TRBV5-6 and TRBJ2-7, with 8 bases fitting TRBD1. Trimming at V came to 5 bases and at J to 3 bases, leaving 4 bases not matched to a gene. Germline assignment: CDR1 SGHDT and CDR2 YYEEEE. This CDR3 has 13 residues. CDR3 coding DNA: TGTGCCAGCAGAAGGGACAGGAACTACGAGCAGTACTTC. Its protein product is CASRRDRNYEQYF.

The CDR3 DNA reads as TGTGCCAGCAGTTCTCCCGGGACGATTTCGGCTGAAGCTTTCTTT. Translated: CASSSPGTISAEAFF. The V and J genes are TRBV28 and TRBJ1-1, with a possible D match to TRBD1 (5 bases). The CDR3 contains 15 residues. The V end lost 4 bases, the J end lost 6 bases, and 18 bases lay between the germline ends. Germline CDR1 and CDR2: MDHEN and SYDVKM.

The chain recombines TRBV7-2 with TRBJ2-7; D may be TRBD1 (8 bases). V lost 5 bases and J lost 6, with 20 bases in between. This CDR3 contains 15 residues. Germline-derived CDR1 and CDR2 are SGHTA and FQGNSA. This chain's CDR3 is CASSPLDRGGSEQYF. The DNA of the CDR3 is TGTGCCAGCAGCCCGCTAGACAGGGGAGGGAGCGAGCAGTACTTC.

The chain recombines TRBV18 with TRBJ2-4; 8 bases are a match to TRBD2. CDR1 and CDR2 from the germline V gene are KGHSH and LQKENI. The length of the CDR3 is 19 residues. V shed 0 bases, J shed 0 bases, and the junction held 10 bases outside the gene matches. This CDR3 is CASSPPGAPSGLAKNIQYF. The CDR3 DNA sequence: TGTGCCAGCTCACCACCTGGGGCTCCTAGCGGGTTAGCCAAAAACATTCAGTACTTC. Full variable domain (missing parts from reference TRBV18 and TRBJ2-4): NAGVMQNPRHLVRRRGQEARLRCSPMKGHSHVYWYRQLPEEGLKFMVYLQKENIIDESGMPKERFSAEFPKEGPSILRIQQVVRGDSAAYFCASSPPGAPSGLAKNIQYFGAGTRLSVL.

This clone has just one count. The V gene is TRBV7-7, the J gene TRBJ2-7, with a tentative D call TRBD2 (6 bases). Germline CDR1 is SSHAT and CDR2 is FNYEAQ (reference sequence). This CDR3 contains 14 residues. V was shortened by 5 bases and J by 0 bases, with 11 bases between the two germline ends. This chain's CDR3 is CASSAGPGSYEQYF. The CDR3, as DNA: TGTGCCAGCAGCGCGGGACCTGGCTCCTACGAGCAGTACTTC.

CDR3 coding DNA: TGCAGCGTCTGGACTAGCGGGAGTCATGAGCAGTTCTTC. Protein: CSVWTSGSHEQFF. The chain links TRBV29-1 to TRBJ2-1; 13 nucleotides align to TRBD2. V lost 6 bases, J lost 8 bases, and 4 bases stayed unmatched. The CDR3 consists of 13 residues. Germline CDR1 reads SQVTM; CDR2 reads ANQGSEA.

The chain combines TRBV6-5 with TRBJ2-2, with 10 positions matching TRBD1. Trimming removed 1 base from V and 6 bases from J; junction bases left unmatched: 5. This CDR3 spans 16 amino acids. Germline CDR1 MNHEY, CDR2 SVGAGI. CDR3 DNA sequence: TGTGCCAGCAGTTACTATGGACAGGGGGGTTCCGGGGAGCTGTTTTTT. This translates into CASSYYGQGGSGELFF.

This chain links TRBV6-1 with TRBJ2-2, with D unclear. V gave up 6 bases and J gave up 6 bases, with 11 bases separating them. Germline CDR1 is MNHNS and CDR2 is SASEGT. The CDR3 totals 13 residues. The CDR3 here is CASRALWAGELFF. Written as DNA, the CDR3 is TGTGCCAGCAGGGCCTTATGGGCCGGGGAGCTGTTTTTT.

This clone has only one observation. The gene calls are TRBV30 and TRBJ1-4, with 8 bases lining up with TRBD1. The CDR3 is made up of 12 amino acids. The germline CDR1 and CDR2 sequences are GTSNPN and SVGIG (reference sequence). Germline trimming cut 7 bases from V and 7 bases from J; bases unmatched to any gene: 5. In DNA form, the CDR3 reads TGTGCCTTAACAGGGGGGAGTGAAAAACTGTTTTTT. Translated, it gives CALTGGSEKLFF.

The rearrangement joins TRBV7-2 to TRBJ2-6; D is unresolved. The CDR3 length is 16 residues. The V gene's germline CDR1 is SGHTA and CDR2 FQGNSA. Trimming removed 5 bases at V and 2 bases at J, with 13 bases between. The CDR3 loop reads CASSPIPQAGANVLTF. CDR3 nucleotides: TGTGCCAGCAGCCCCATACCCCAGGCTGGGGCCAACGTCCTGACTTTC.

This clone has a single count. This chain links TRBV5-1 with TRBJ1-3; D perhaps matches TRBD1 (5 bases). V lost 4 bases to trimming and J lost 2 bases, with 7 bases between them. Germline CDR1 is SGHRS and CDR2 is YFSETQ. This CDR3 region has 13 residues. The CDR3 sequence is CASSIRAGNTIYF. The CDR3 bases are TGCGCCAGCAGCATCAGGGCTGGAAACACCATATATTTT.

The chain employs TRBV18 and TRBJ2-5; D remains ambiguous. Germline V gives CDR1 KGHSH, CDR2 LQKENI. Deletions cut 4 bases from V and 0 bases from J, with 9 bases between. This CDR3 spans 14 amino acids. The CDR3 DNA reads as TGTGCCAGCTCACAAAGGACGGACCAAGAGACCCAGTACTTC. Residues: CASSQRTDQETQYF.

In its sample, this clone was seen a few times. The chain has TRBV4-2 and TRBJ1-5; 8 positions match TRBD1. This CDR3 is built from 18 residues. With V trimmed by 1 base and J by 4 bases, 12 bases remained unmatched. Germline loops: CDR1 LGHNA, CDR2 YNFKEQ. CDR3 amino acids: CASSQAAGTGPENQPQHF. The CDR3 region has the DNA TGTGCCAGCAGCCAAGCAGCCGGGACAGGCCCTGAAAATCAGCCCCAGCATTTT.

The chain combines TRBV5-1 with TRBJ1-1, with TRBD1 matching over 7 bases. CDR1 SGHRS and CDR2 YFSETQ come from the germline V gene. The junction had 6 bases not matched to a gene; V was cut back by 3 bases and J by 1 base. There are 15 residues in the CDR3. The CDR3 sequence: CASSSHRGKNTEAFF. CDR3 coding DNA: TGCGCCAGCAGCTCGCACAGGGGTAAGAACACTGAAGCTTTCTTT.

The rearrangement links TRBV29-1 to TRBJ2-1; 11 nucleotides match TRBD2. The germline V gene has CDR1 SQVTM and CDR2 ANQGSEA. V was clipped by 8 bases and J by 4 bases; unmatched bases: 4. The CDR3 runs to 13 residues. CDR3 loop: CSIIAGGYNEQFF. The CDR3 bases are TGCAGCATCATAGCGGGGGGGTACAATGAGCAGTTCTTC.